The source of this T cell receptor (beta chain) is a study of radiotherapy plus CTLA-4 blockade in lung cancer. Background on the study: For about 19% of patients, objective responses occurred, and roughly 30% had disease control. Study-wide results and limits: Once radiotherapy plus ipilimumab had been given, TCR clones derived from tumor expanded in blood. Early clonal dynamics of blood T cells, together with interferon-beta, were reported as the best response predictor.

There are a few counts of this clone. The antigen is not known. Per germline, CDR1 MGHRA and CDR2 YSYEKL. Between the trimmed V and J ends, which lost 0 bases and 9 bases, there was a span of 15 bases. This CDR3 spans 16 amino acids. Some clones are missing from TCRdb's copy, which holds only in-frame ones; the method was immunoSEQ multiplex PCR. The sample contains some 60,000 clones, over 70% of which appear only once. Receiving focal radiation plus CTLA-4 blockade with ipilimumab were patients who had chemo-refractory metastatic non-small-cell lung cancer. The specimen comprised peripheral blood, sampled from a patient treated with radiotherapy plus ipilimumab. This TCR was sampled from a human donor with non-small cell lung cancer who had a partial response to radiotherapy plus ipilimumab. The J gene is TRBJ1-6, the V gene TRBV4-1, with D perhaps TRBD1 (6 bases). CDR3 sequence reads: CASSQDFRGATSPLHF. The CDR3 bases are TGCGCCAGCAGCCAAGATTTTCGGGGGGCGACTTCACCCCTCCACTTT.